This passage covers 10 T cell receptor beta chains from one sample sequenced in a study of long-term antiretroviral therapy in people with HIV. The assay used was immunoSEQ (version v3.0), run at survey level. Here immunoSEQ multiplex PCR was the method, and the copy in TCRdb shows in-frame clones only, minus some. The repertoire holds 28,000 or so clones, 70% to 90% seen once, with approximately 3.8% in the top ten. The sequencing here drew on unsorted PBMCs, taken 0.8 years before starting antiretroviral therapy. The receptors shown here come from a man younger than 35 with HIV.

A few counts support this clone. V gene TRBV6-5 combines with J gene TRBJ1-6, with D tentatively TRBD1 (5 bases). Germline assignment: CDR1 MNHEY and CDR2 SVGAGI. The CDR3 extends over 14 amino acids. Trimming stripped 6 bases from V and 7 bases from J, with 13 bases between. CDR3 amino acids: CASSSAGRNSPLHF. The DNA for the CDR3 is TGTGCCAGCAGCTCCGCAGGGAGAAATTCACCCCTCCACTTT.

The gene calls are TRBV7-9 and TRBJ2-2; 8 positions match TRBD1. Losses at the gene ends were 6 bases for V and 4 bases for J; bases not matched to a gene: 7. The CDR3 is 15 amino acids. Germline-derived CDR1 and CDR2 are SEHNR and FQNEAQ (reference sequence). The CDR3: CASRLSTGGTGELFF. The CDR3 region has the DNA TGTGCCAGCAGGCTGAGCACAGGGGGCACCGGGGAGCTGTTTTTT.

The chain uses TRBV7-9 and TRBJ1-5; no definite D call. Trimming removed 0 bases at V and 0 bases at J, with 6 bases between. CDR1 and CDR2 from the germline V gene are SEHNR and FQNEAQ (reference sequence). The CDR3 spans 15 residues. The CDR3 nucleotides read TGTGCCAGCAGCTTAGCGCTGGGTAGCAATCAGCCCCAGCATTTT. Its protein is CASSLALGSNQPQHF.

The V call is TRBV7-6, the J call TRBJ1-3; D gene uncertain. CDR1 is SGHVS and CDR2 is FNYEAQ in the germline V gene. The CDR3 is 15 residues long. Trimming took 0 bases from V and 0 from J, leaving 6 bases between them. CDR3 protein: CASSLAWSSGNTIYF. As DNA, the CDR3 is TGTGCCAGCAGCTTAGCTTGGAGCTCTGGAAACACCATATATTTT.

This rearrangement joins TRBV30 to TRBJ2-5; TRBD1 agrees at 8 bases. The J call could be wrong; TRBJ2-7 is a better fit for the DNA end. CDR3 length: 15 amino acids. The germline gives CDR1 GTSNPN, CDR2 SVGIG (reference sequence). CDR3 in DNA: TGTGCCTGGACCGGTGGGGGACAGGCCTCCTACGAGCAGTACTTC. Protein sequence: CAWTGGGQASYEQYF.

Here the CDR3 reads CASRQLYNADEKLFF. CDR3 sequence (DNA): TGTGCCAGCAGACAGCTTTACAATGCGGACGAAAAACTGTTTTTT. The rearrangement joins TRBV6-5 to TRBJ1-4; D call uncertain. V was trimmed by 6 bases and J by 8 bases, leaving 19 bases between them. The CDR3 is made up of 15 amino acids. Per the germline V gene, CDR1 is MNHEY and CDR2 is SVGAGI.

The rearrangement links TRBV6-5 to TRBJ1-5, with D possibly TRBD1 on 6 matching bases. The CDR3 consists of 15 residues. The germline gives CDR1 MNHEY, CDR2 SVGAGI. Deletions cut 4 bases from V and 0 bases from J, with 10 bases between. Here the CDR3 DNA reads TGTGCCAGCAGTTCGCGGGGGGCTAGCAATCAGCCCCAGCATTTT. Amino acid sequence: CASSSRGASNQPQHF.

The chain has TRBV7-9 and TRBJ2-5; D might be TRBD1 or TRBD2, each matching 5 bases. The germline V gene encodes CDR1 SEHNR and CDR2 FQNEAQ (reference sequence). The length of the CDR3 is 14 residues. V was shortened by 3 bases and J by 2 bases, with 10 bases between the two germline ends. The CDR3 reads CASSLRGSQETQYF. In nucleotides, the CDR3 is TGTGCCAGCAGCTTGAGGGGCAGTCAAGAGACCCAGTACTTC.

This sequence joins TRBV27 and TRBJ1-1, with D maybe TRBD1 (5 bases). The V gene lost 5 bases and the J gene lost 1 base, with 8 bases spanning the gap. The CDR3 extends over 13 amino acids. CDR1 is MNHEY, CDR2 SMNVEV, per germline (reference sequence). CDR3 loop: CASSAGGNTEAFF. The CDR3 DNA sequence: TGTGCCAGCAGTGCCGGGGGGAACACTGAAGCTTTCTTT.

The J gene is TRBJ2-3, the V gene TRBV4-2; TRBD1 is a possible D gene (5 bases). The V and J ends lost 7 bases and 0 bases respectively, with 8 bases between them. The CDR3 runs 13 residues. Germline assignment: CDR1 LGHNA and CDR2 YNFKEQ. As DNA, the CDR3 is TGTGCCAGCACGGCAGGGAGCACAGATACGCAGTATTTT. Translating it yields CASTAGSTDTQYF.